This record concerns one T cell receptor (beta chain) sequence. Its antigen is unidentified. The germline gives CDR1 SGDLS, CDR2 YYNGEE. There are 15 residues in the CDR3. The ends lost 1 base at V and 4 bases at J; junction bases unmatched: 5. Clones were read by immunoSEQ multiplex PCR, and TCRdb kept only the in-frame ones, dropping some. The sample lists 150,000 or so clones; about 87% were seen once. The data were taken from a study of T cell responses to AZD1222 COVID-19 vaccine. The wider study: Pooling of second doses given at about 4 or about 12 weeks was done.

Study observations and caveats: Nearly half of unique spike-specific TCRs reportedly avoided B.1.351 and B.1.1.7 mutated regions. White British ancestry dominated among donors, who included more females, and clonal diversity was possibly underestimated.

The source material was peripheral blood, sampled on day 0 of AZD1222 vaccination. The TCR originated in an adult in good health. The rearrangement joins TRBV9 to TRBJ2-1; 7 bases map to TRBD1. As DNA, the CDR3 is TGTGCCAGCAGCGTATCGGCCAGGGGGTACAATGAGCAGTTCTTC. Translation gives CASSVSARGYNEQFF.